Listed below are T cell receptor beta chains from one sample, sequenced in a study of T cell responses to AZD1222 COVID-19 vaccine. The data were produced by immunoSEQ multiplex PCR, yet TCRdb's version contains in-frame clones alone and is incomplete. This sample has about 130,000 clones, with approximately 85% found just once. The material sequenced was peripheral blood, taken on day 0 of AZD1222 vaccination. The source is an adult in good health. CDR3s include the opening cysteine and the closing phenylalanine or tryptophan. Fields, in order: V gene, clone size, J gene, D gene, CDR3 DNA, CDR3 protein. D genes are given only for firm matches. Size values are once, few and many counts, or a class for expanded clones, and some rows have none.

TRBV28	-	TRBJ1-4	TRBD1	TGTGCCAGCAGCGACCGGAGGGGGCAGGGCCCCAATGATGAAAAACTGTTTTTT	CASSDRRGQGPNDEKLFF
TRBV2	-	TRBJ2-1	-	TGTGCCACTTCGCCTAGCTCCCGCGGTGAGCAGTTCTTC	CATSPSSRGEQFF
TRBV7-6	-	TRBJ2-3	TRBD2	TGTGCCAGCAGTTCGACGACTAGCGGGGGGACCACAGATACGCAGTATTTT	CASSSTTSGGTTDTQYF
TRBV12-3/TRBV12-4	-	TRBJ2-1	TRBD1	TGTGCCAGCAGTTTAGGAGGGGGCCCATCGAAGTTCTTC	CASSLGGGPSKFF
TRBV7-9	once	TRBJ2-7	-	TGTGCCAGCAGCTTAGTATACGAGCAGTACTTC	CASSLVYEQYF
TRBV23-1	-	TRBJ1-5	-	TGCGCCAGCAGTCAAAGTAATAAGCAGGGGTATAGCAATCAGCCCCAGCATTTT	CASSQSNKQGYSNQPQHF
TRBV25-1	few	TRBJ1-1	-	TGTGCCAGCAGTGAAGCCAACAGGCCCTTGAACACTGAAGCTTTCTTT	CASSEANRPLNTEAFF
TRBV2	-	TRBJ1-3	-	TGTGCCAGCAGTGTGGGATCTGGAAACACCATATATTTT	CASSVGSGNTIYF
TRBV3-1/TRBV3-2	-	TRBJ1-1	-	TGTGCCAGCAGCCAAGAAGGAGGGGCCGCGAAAGCTTTCTTT	CASSQEGGAAKAFF
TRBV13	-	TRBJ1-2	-	TGTGCCAGCAGCGACGGGACCCCGCTAAGCTACACCTTC	CASSDGTPLSYTF
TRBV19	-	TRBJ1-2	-	TGTGCCAGTAGTCTCTGGTCGAGGGAAAACTATGGCTACACCTTC	CASSLWSRENYGYTF